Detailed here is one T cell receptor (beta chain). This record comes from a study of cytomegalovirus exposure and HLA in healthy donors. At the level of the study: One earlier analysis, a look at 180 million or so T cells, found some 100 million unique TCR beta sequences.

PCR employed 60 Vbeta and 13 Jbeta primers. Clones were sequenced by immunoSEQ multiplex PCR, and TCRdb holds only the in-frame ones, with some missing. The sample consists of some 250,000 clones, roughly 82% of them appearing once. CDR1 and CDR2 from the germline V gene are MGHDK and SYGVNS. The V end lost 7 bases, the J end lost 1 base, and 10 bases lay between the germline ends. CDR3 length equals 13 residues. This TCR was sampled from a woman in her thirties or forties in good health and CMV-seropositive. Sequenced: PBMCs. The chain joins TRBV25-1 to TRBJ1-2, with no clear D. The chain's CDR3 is CASKSGFNYGYTF. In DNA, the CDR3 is TGTGCCAGCAAATCTGGCTTTAACTATGGCTACACCTTC.